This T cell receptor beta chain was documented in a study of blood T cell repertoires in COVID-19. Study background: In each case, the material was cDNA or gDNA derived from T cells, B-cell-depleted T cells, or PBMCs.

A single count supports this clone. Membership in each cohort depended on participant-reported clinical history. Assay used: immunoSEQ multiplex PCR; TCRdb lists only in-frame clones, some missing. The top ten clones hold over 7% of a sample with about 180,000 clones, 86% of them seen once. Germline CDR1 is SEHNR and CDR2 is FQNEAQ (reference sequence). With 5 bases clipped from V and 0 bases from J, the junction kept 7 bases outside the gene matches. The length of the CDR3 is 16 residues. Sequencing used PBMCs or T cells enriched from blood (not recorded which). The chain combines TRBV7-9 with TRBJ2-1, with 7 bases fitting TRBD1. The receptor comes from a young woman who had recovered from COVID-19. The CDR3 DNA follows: TGTGCCAGCAGCCCTCCGACAGGGAGCTCCTACAATGAGCAGTTCTTC. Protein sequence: CASSPPTGSSYNEQFF.